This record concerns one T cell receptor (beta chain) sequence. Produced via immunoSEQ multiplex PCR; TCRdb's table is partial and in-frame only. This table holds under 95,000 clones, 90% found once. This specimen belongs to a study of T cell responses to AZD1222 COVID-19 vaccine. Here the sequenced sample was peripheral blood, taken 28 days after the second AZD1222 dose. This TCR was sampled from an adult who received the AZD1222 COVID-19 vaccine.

The CDR3 DNA follows: TGTGCCAGCAGTTTTCAACAGGGGACCTACGAGCAGTACTTC. This gives the protein CASSFQQGTYEQYF. The chain has TRBV6-1 and TRBJ2-7; TRBD1 aligns across 7 bases. The CDR3 covers 14 residues. The germline gives CDR1 MNHNS, CDR2 SASEGT. V trimming: 5 bases; J trimming: 2 bases; junction bases outside the gene matches: 6.